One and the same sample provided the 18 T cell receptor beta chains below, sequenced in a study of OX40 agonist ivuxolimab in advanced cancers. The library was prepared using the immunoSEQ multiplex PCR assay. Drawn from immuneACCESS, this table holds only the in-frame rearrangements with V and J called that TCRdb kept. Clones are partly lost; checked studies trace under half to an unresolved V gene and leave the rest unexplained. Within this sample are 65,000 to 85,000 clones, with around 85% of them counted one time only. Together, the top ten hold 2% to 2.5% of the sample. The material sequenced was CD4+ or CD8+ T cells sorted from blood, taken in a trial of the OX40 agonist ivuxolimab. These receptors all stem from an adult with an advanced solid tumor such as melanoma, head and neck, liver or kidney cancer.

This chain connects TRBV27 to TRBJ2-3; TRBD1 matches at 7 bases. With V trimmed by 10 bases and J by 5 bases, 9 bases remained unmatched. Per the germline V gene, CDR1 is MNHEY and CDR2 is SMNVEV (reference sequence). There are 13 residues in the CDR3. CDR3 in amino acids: CATATGVEDTQYF. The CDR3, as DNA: TGTGCCACTGCTACAGGGGTGGAAGATACGCAGTATTTT.

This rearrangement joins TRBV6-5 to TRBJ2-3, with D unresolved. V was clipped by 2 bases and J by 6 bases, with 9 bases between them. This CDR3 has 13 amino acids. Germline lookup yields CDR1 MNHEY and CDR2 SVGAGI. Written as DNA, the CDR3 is TGTGCCAGCAGTTACCCGGAAACTGATACGCAGTATTTT. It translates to CASSYPETDTQYF.

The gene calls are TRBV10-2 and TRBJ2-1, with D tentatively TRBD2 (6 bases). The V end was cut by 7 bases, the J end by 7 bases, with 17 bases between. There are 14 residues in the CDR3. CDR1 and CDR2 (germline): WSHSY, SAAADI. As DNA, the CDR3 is TGCGCCAGCACTTCCCACGAACGGGGGAATGAGCAGTTCTTC. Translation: CASTSHERGNEQFF.

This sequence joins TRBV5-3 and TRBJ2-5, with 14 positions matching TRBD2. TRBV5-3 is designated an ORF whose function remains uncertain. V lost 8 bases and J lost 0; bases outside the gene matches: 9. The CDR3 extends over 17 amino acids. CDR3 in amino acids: CARDDWTSGGYQETQYF. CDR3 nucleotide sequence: TGTGCCAGGGATGACTGGACTAGCGGGGGGTACCAAGAGACCCAGTACTTC.

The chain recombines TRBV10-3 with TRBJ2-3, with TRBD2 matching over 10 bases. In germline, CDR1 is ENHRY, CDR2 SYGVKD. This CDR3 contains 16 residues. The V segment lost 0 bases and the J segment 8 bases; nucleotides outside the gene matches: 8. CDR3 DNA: TGTGCCATCAGTGAGTCGGGTAGCGGGGGGTTGACTACGCAGTATTTT. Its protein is CAISESGSGGLTTQYF.

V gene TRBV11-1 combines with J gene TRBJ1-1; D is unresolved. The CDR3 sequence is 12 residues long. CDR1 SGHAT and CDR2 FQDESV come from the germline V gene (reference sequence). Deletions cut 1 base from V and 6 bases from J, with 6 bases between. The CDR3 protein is CASSLERAEAFF. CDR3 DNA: TGTGCCAGCAGCTTAGAGAGGGCTGAAGCTTTCTTT. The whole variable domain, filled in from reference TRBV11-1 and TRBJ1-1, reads EAEVAQSPRYKITEKSQAVAFWCDPISGHATLYWYRQILGQGPELLVQFQDESVVDDSQLPKDRFSAERLKGVDSTLKIQPAELGDSAMYLCASSLERAEAFFGQGTRLTVV.

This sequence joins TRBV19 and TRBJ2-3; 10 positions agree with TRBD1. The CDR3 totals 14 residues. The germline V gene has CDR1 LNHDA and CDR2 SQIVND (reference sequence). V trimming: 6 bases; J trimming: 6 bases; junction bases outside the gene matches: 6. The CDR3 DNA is TGTGCCAGTAGCAAAGACAGGGGGCTGGATACGCAGTATTTT. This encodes CASSKDRGLDTQYF.

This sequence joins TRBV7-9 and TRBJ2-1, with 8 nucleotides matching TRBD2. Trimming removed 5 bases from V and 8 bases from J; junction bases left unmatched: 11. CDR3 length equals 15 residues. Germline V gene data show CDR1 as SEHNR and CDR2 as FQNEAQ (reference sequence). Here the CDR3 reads CASSPPLRGGHEQFF. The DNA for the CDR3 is TGTGCCAGCAGCCCCCCACTTCGGGGGGGGCATGAGCAGTTCTTC.

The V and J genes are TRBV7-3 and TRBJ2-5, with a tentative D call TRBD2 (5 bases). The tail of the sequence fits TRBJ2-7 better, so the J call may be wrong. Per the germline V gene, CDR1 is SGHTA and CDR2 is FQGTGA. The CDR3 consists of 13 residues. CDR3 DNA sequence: TGTGCCACCGGGGAGTTTGTGTCGGGCGAGCAGTACTTC. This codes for CATGEFVSGEQYF.

In nucleotides, the CDR3 is TGTGCCACCAGCTCGACAGGGAGGATCACTGAAGCTTTCTTT. Protein: CATSSTGRITEAFF. The V gene is TRBV15, the J gene TRBJ1-1, with 7 bases fitting TRBD1. Per germline, CDR1 LNHNV and CDR2 YYDKDF (reference sequence). Trimming took 5 bases from V and 4 from J; bases not matched to a gene: 7. CDR3 size: 14 residues.

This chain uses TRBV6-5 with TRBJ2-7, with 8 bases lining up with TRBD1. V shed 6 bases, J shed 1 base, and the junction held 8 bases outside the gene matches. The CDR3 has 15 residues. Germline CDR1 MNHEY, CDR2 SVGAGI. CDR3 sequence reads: CASSRRGTGSYEQYF. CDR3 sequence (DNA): TGTGCCAGCAGCCGCCGAGGGACAGGATCCTACGAGCAGTACTTC.

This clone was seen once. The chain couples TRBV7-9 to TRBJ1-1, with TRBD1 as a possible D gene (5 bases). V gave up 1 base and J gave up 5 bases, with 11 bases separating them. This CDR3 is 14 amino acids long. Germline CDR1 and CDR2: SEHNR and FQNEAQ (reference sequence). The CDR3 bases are TGTGCCAGCAGCTTAGGGGGGGTGTGGACTGAAGCTTTCTTT. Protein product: CASSLGGVWTEAFF.

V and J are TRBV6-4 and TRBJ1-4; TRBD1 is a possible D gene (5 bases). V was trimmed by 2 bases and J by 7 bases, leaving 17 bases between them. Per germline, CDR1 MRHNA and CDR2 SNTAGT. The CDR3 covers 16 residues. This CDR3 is CASSDLVGGDAEKLFF. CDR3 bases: TGTGCCAGCAGTGACCTCGTGGGGGGTGATGCTGAAAAACTGTTTTTT.

The CDR3 reads CASSSLRGTIANYGYTF. The CDR3 nucleotides read TGTGCCAGCAGCTCTCTGAGGGGGACCATAGCTAACTATGGCTACACCTTC. The rearrangement uses TRBV7-2 and TRBJ1-2; D perhaps matches TRBD1 (6 bases). Looked up from germline, CDR1 is SGHTA and CDR2 is FQGNSA. The CDR3 sequence is 17 residues long. V was pared by 4 bases and J by 0 bases, with 18 bases between.

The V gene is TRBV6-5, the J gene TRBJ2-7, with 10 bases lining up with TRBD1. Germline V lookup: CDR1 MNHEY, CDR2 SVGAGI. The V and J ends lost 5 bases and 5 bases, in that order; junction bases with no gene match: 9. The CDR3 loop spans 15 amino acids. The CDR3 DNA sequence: TGTGCCAGCAGTACCCGACAGGGGGCTTTCCACGAGCAGTACTTC. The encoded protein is CASSTRQGAFHEQYF.

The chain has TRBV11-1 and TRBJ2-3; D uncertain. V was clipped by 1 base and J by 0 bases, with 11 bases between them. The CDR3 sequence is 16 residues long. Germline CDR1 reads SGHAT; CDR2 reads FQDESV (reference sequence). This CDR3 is CASSLDPDPSTDTQYF. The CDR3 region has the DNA TGTGCCAGCAGCTTAGACCCGGACCCTAGCACAGATACGCAGTATTTT.

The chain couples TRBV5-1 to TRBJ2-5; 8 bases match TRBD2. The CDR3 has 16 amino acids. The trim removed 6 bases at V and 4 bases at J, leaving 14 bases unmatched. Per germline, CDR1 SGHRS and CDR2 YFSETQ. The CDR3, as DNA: TGCGCCAGCACCCAAAACCCCGGGGGGGATTCAGAGACCCAGTACTTC. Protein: CASTQNPGGDSETQYF.

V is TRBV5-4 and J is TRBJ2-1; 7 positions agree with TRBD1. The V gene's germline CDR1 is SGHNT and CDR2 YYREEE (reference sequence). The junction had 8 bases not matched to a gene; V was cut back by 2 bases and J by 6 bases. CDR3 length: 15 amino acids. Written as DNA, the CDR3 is TGTGCCAGCAGCTTTCTCTCGACAGGGCGCAATGAGCAGTTCTTC. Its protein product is CASSFLSTGRNEQFF.